This TCR beta chain was sequenced during a study of blood T cell repertoires in COVID-19. Germline lookup yields CDR1 LGHNA and CDR2 YNFKEQ. There are 19 residues in the CDR3. The V end lost 0 bases, the J end lost 0 bases, and 15 bases lay between the germline ends. The data were produced by immunoSEQ multiplex PCR, yet TCRdb's version contains in-frame clones alone and is incomplete. The sample lists roughly 70,000 clones, approximately 86% seen once, with 3.9% in the top ten. Source material: peripheral blood. The receptor's source is a man between 65 and 80 years old with active COVID-19. This chain connects TRBV4-2 to TRBJ1-6; tentative D call: TRBD1 (5 bases). CDR3 in amino acids: CASSQEGQGLSSYNSPLHF. CDR3 nucleotides: TGTGCCAGCAGCCAAGAGGGGCAGGGCCTAAGCTCCTATAATTCACCCCTCCACTTT.